One sample yielded the 29 T cell receptor beta chains listed below, sequenced in a study of T cells in women clearing cervical HPV infection. TCRdb's copy holds only in-frame clones and misses some; the assay was immunoSEQ multiplex PCR. The sample is made up of about 35,000 clones, and the top ten hold 1.5% to 2% of it. The specimen was blood buffy coat. The receptors were sampled from a woman aged 18-70 years with a cervical HPV16 infection that either progressed to CIN3+ or cleared (not recorded which).

CDR3 bases read: TGTGCCAGTAGTCCGGCGGGACAGGATAATGAG. It translates to CASSPAGQDNE. The CDR3, in full, reads CASSPAGQDNEQFF. This sequence joins TRBV19 and TRBJ2-1, with TRBD1 identical over 8 bases. The read is 3 residues too short to cover the CDR3 end, so that end is filled in from the germline J gene. The CDR3 runs 14 residues. The germline CDR1 and CDR2 sequences are LNHDA and SQIVND (reference sequence). Losses at the gene ends were 5 bases for V and 7 bases for J; bases not matched to a gene: 7. Based on the CDR3 plus reference TRBV19 and TRBJ2-1, the full variable domain is DGGITQSPKYLFRKEGQNVTLSCEQNLNHDAMYWYRQDPGQGLRLIYYSQIVNDFQKGDIAEGYSVSREKKESFPLTVTSAQKNPTAFYLCASSPAGQDNEQFFGPGTRLTVL.

As for this clone: The DNA ends 3 residues before the CDR3 does, and the rest of the CDR3 is filled in from the germline J gene. The genes are TRBV7-2 and TRBJ2-1; the match to TRBD1 covers 11 bases. The CDR3 loop spans 14 amino acids. Per the germline V gene, CDR1 is SGHTA and CDR2 is FQGNSA. J gave up 8 bases and V 5 bases, and 5 bases lay outside the gene matches. The sequenced part of the CDR3 DNA is TGTGCCAGCAGCCCAAGGACAGGGGGCTATGAG. The encoded protein is CASSPRTGGYE. The entire CDR3 reads CASSPRTGGYEQFF.

As regards this clone: The read falls 3 residues short of the CDR3 end, and the missing part is taken from the germline J gene. The genes are TRBV28 and TRBJ2-7; 8 nucleotides agree with TRBD1. This CDR3 is 15 amino acids long. The germline CDR1 and CDR2 sequences are MDHEN and SYDVKM. Unmatched junction bases numbered 8, after V lost 6 bases and J lost 1 base. CDR3 in amino acids: CASRTGGTRSYEQYF. The covered CDR3 bases are TGTGCCAGCAGAACAGGGGGAACCCGTTCCTACGAG.

A word on this clone: The DNA ends 3 residues before the CDR3 does, and the rest of the CDR3 is filled in from the germline J gene. The chain uses TRBV2 and TRBJ2-2, with a tentative D call TRBD2 (5 bases). The V end was cut by 6 bases, the J end by 8 bases, with 10 bases between. The CDR3 length is 12 residues. Germline CDR1 SNHLY, CDR2 FYNNEI. CDR3 loop: CASSPAGGELFF. CDR3 DNA, as far as it was read: TGTGCCAGCAGCCCCGCGGGTGGGGAG.

As to this clone: Read sequence stops 3 residues before the CDR3 end, and the germline J gene provides the missing end. The genes are TRBV20-1 and TRBJ2-7; 11 bases line up with TRBD1. The junction had 3 bases not matched to a gene; V was cut back by 3 bases and J by 2 bases. The CDR3 runs 14 residues. Germline loops: CDR1 DFQATT, CDR2 SNEGSKA (reference sequence). This CDR3 is CSARGTGGTYEQYF. Incomplete CDR3 DNA: TGCAGTGCTAGGGGGACAGGGGGGACCTACGAG.

Details on this clone: The read halts 3 residues ahead of the CDR3 end, with the missing end drawn from the germline J gene. The V gene is TRBV18, the J gene TRBJ1-1; TRBD1 aligns across 7 bases. The CDR3 spans 15 residues. The germline gives CDR1 KGHSH, CDR2 LQKENI. The CDR3 spells CASSPRGDQGETAFF. CDR3 DNA, as far as it was read: TGTGCCAGCTCACCACGCGGGGACCAGGGGGAGACA.

As to this clone: Read data end 3 residues before the CDR3 end; the end is taken from the germline J gene. This chain uses TRBV15 with TRBJ2-5; D perhaps matches TRBD1 (6 bases). Germline loops: CDR1 LNHNV, CDR2 YYDKDF (reference sequence). V lost 4 bases and J lost 4, with 10 bases in between. The CDR3 has 13 amino acids. CDR3 sequence: CATSTTGRETQYF. The sequenced CDR3 bases are TGTGCCACCAGCACAACAGGGAGAGAGACC.

The DNA read from the CDR3 is TGCAGTGCTAGAGACAGGTCAGCTAACTATGGC. It encodes CSARDRSANYG. The entire CDR3 reads CSARDRSANYGYTF. This chain uses TRBV20-1 with TRBJ1-2; D gene ambiguous. The CDR3 end falls 3 residues outside the read, so it is completed with the germline J gene. Germline V gene sequence: CDR1 DFQATT, CDR2 SNEGSKA (reference sequence). This CDR3 comprises 14 residues. Between the trimmed V and J ends, which lost 0 bases and 0 bases, there was a span of 8 bases.

The CDR3 sequence: CASSLLRVWDSGANVLTF. CDR3 bases read: TGTGCCAGCAGTCTCCTCAGGGTATGGGACTCTGGGGCCAACGTC. This rearrangement joins TRBV28 to TRBJ2-6, with D tentatively TRBD1 (5 bases). With the read ending 3 residues before the CDR3 end, the germline J gene is used to fill in that end. Per germline, CDR1 MDHEN and CDR2 SYDVKM. The CDR3 consists of 18 residues. With 5 bases removed from V and 0 bases from J, the gap between germline ends came to 17 bases. Together with reference TRBV28 and TRBJ2-6, the CDR3 gives the full variable domain: DVKVTQSSRYLVKRTGEKVFLECVQDMDHENMFWYRQDPGLGLRLIYFSYDVKMKEKGDIPEGYSVSREKKERFSLILESASTNQTSMYLCASSLLRVWDSGANVLTFGAGSRLTVL.

Incomplete CDR3 DNA: TGTGCCAGTTCCGGGACAGGCTACGAG. This encodes CASSGTGYE. The complete CDR3 reads CASSGTGYEQYF. The V call is TRBV19, the J call TRBJ2-7; TRBD1 matches 8 bases. The read terminates 3 residues before the CDR3 end, so the remaining end is supplied by the germline J gene. The V and J ends lost 8 bases and 3 bases, in that order; junction bases with no gene match: 3. There are 12 residues in the CDR3. The germline CDR1 and CDR2 sequences are LNHDA and SQIVND (reference sequence).

CDR3 residues: CASSNRDKTHTGELFF. CDR3 DNA, as far as it was read: TGCGCCAGCAGCAACCGGGACAAGACCCACACCGGGGAG. The chain uses TRBV4-1 and TRBJ2-2; perhaps TRBD1 as D (6 bases). The read stops 3 residues short of the end of the CDR3; the missing end is completed from the germline J gene. Germline CDR1 reads MGHRA; CDR2 reads YSYEKL. Trimming removed 5 bases from V and 3 bases from J, with 16 bases in between. CDR3 size: 16 residues.

About this clone: A read error may account for a junction end that differs from germline. The CDR3 end is not reached by the read, which stops 3 residues before it; the germline J gene fills it in. The chain links TRBV4-2 to TRBJ2-3; tentative D call: TRBD2 (5 bases). The CDR3 sequence is 15 residues long. Germline loops: CDR1 LGHNA, CDR2 YNFKEQ. CDR3 bases read: TGCGCCAGCAGCCAAGATGCGGGCCCCACAGATACG. It yields the protein CASSQDAGPTDT. The CDR3, in full, reads CASSQDAGPTDTQYF.

Points on this clone: The missing CDR3 end, 3 residues past where the read stops, is filled in from the germline J gene. The chain links TRBV24-1 to TRBJ2-3; 9 positions match TRBD1. Germline loops: CDR1 KGHDR, CDR2 SFDVKD. With V trimmed by 4 bases and J by 6 bases, 7 bases remained unmatched. The CDR3 is 15 residues long. The sequenced part of the CDR3 DNA is TGTGCCACCAGTGACGAGGGACAGGGTTACGATACG. It translates to CATSDEGQGYDT. The whole CDR3 protein is CATSDEGQGYDTQYF.

The CDR3 bases that were read are TGTGCCAGTTTTCAGAACACTGAA. Protein: CASFQNTE. The whole CDR3 reads CASFQNTEAFF. This chain joins TRBV19 and TRBJ1-1; D remains unclear. With the read ending 3 residues before the CDR3 end, the germline J gene is used to fill in that end. The V and J ends lost 8 bases and 1 base respectively, with 5 bases between them. Germline assignment: CDR1 LNHDA and CDR2 SQIVND (reference sequence). This CDR3 has 11 residues. Drawing the rest from reference TRBV19 and TRBJ1-1, the complete variable domain is DGGITQSPKYLFRKEGQNVTLSCEQNLNHDAMYWYRQDPGQGLRLIYYSQIVNDFQKGDIAEGYSVSREKKESFPLTVTSAQKNPTAFYLCASFQNTEAFFGQGTRLTVV.

Worth noting for this clone: The read ends 3 residues before the CDR3 terminus; that terminus is restored from the germline J gene. V usage is TRBV18 and J usage is TRBJ1-2, with a possible D match to TRBD1 (5 bases). From germline, CDR1 is KGHSH and CDR2 LQKENI. This CDR3 has 15 amino acids. Partial CDR3 DNA: TGTGCCAGCTCACCGGCTAGCGGGGGGACCTACGAC. Translation: CASSPASGGTYD. The full CDR3 protein is CASSPASGGTYDYTF.

On this clone: The read ends 3 residues shy of where the CDR3 ends; the end is completed using the germline J gene. The rearrangement joins TRBV19 to TRBJ2-4, with 7 bases identical to TRBD2. CDR1 is LNHDA, CDR2 SQIVND, per germline (reference sequence). The CDR3 consists of 15 residues. After removal of 1 base from V and 2 bases from J, the junction contained 2 bases not matched to a gene. The covered CDR3 bases are TGTGCCAGTAGTATAGTGGGGGGGACCAAAAACATT. Amino acids: CASSIVGGTKNI. From start to end, the CDR3 is CASSIVGGTKNIQYF.

To note about this clone: The read ends 3 residues early relative to the CDR3; the germline J gene fills the gap. This sequence joins TRBV5-1 and TRBJ1-4; maybe TRBD1 (6 bases). CDR1 and CDR2 (germline): SGHRS, YFSETQ. Trimming removed 3 bases at V and 4 bases at J, with 13 bases between. This CDR3 comprises 15 residues. CDR3 region: CASSSAGTLNEKLFF. The covered CDR3 bases are TGCGCCAGCAGCTCTGCCGGGACACTTAATGAAAAA.

Note on this clone: The read terminates 3 residues before the CDR3 end, so the remaining end is supplied by the germline J gene. The chain recombines TRBV19 with TRBJ2-5; the D gene is possibly TRBD1 (5 bases). Trimming took off 3 bases at V and 4 bases at J, with 27 bases between the two ends. CDR1 LNHDA and CDR2 SQIVND come from the germline V gene (reference sequence). The CDR3 is 19 residues long. The DNA read from the CDR3 is TGTGCCAGTAGTATGTGGAAAGCAGGGCGTGATGGACGAGGAGAGACC. This codes for CASSMWKAGRDGRGET. The CDR3 reads in full as CASSMWKAGRDGRGETQYF.

In regard to this clone: The CDR3 end is not reached by the read, which stops 3 residues before it; the germline J gene fills it in. V is TRBV7-3 and J is TRBJ1-4; D might be TRBD1 (5 bases). CDR1 SGHTA and CDR2 FQGTGA come from the germline V gene. CDR3 length equals 16 residues. CDR3 residues: CASILKGSSYNSPLFF. The covered CDR3 bases are TGTGCCAGCATCCTTAAGGGGAGCTCCTATAATTCACCA.

For this clone: The read ends 3 residues early relative to the CDR3; the germline J gene fills the gap. J is TRBJ1-1 and V is TRBV7-2; 8 positions agree with TRBD1. The CDR3 is 15 amino acids. Germline V CDR1 and CDR2: SGHTA, FQGNSA. Partial CDR3 DNA: TGTGCCAGCAGCACCTCCCACGGACAGGGCGGGATT. Translation: CASSTSHGQGGI. The complete CDR3 reads CASSTSHGQGGIAFF.

For this clone: Coverage ceases 3 residues before the CDR3 finishes, and the germline J gene fills in the end. The chain employs TRBV2 and TRBJ1-6; no reliable D call. The length of the CDR3 is 12 residues. Germline V gene sequence: CDR1 SNHLY, CDR2 FYNNEI. Partial CDR3 DNA: TGTGCCAGCAGTGAATGGGCCAAATCC. Its protein product is CASSEWAKS. The CDR3, in full, reads CASSEWAKSLHF.

Points on this clone: Read coverage stops 3 residues before the CDR3 terminus; the germline J gene supplies the remainder. The rearrangement joins TRBV2 to TRBJ2-3; 7 bases match TRBD1. The CDR3 contains 14 residues. Germline CDR1 is SNHLY and CDR2 is FYNNEI. V lost 3 bases to trimming and J lost 3 bases; unmatched junction nucleotides: 3. The chain's CDR3 is CASSDPRGTDTQYF. The sequenced CDR3 bases are TGTGCCAGCAGTGATCCCAGGGGGACAGATACG.

With respect to this clone: The read gets to within 3 residues of the CDR3 end, and the germline J gene fills in the rest. This chain connects TRBV7-8 to TRBJ1-2; 7 nucleotides line up with TRBD1. This CDR3 has 15 residues. Per the germline V gene, CDR1 is SGHVS and CDR2 is FQNEAQ. J lost 2 bases, V lost 1 base, and 4 bases had no gene match. The chain's CDR3 is CASSLVTGWNYGYTF. The CDR3 bases that were read are TGTGCCAGCAGCTTAGTGACAGGGTGGAACTATGGC.

As for this clone: Sequencing ends 3 residues short of the CDR3 end; the germline J gene provides the rest. The V and J genes are TRBV28 and TRBJ1-2; 7 positions match TRBD1. Germline CDR1 is MDHEN and CDR2 is SYDVKM. V was clipped by 5 bases and J by 3 bases; unmatched bases: 9. The CDR3 spans 15 residues. The CDR3 reads CASSPSTGKYYGYTF. The sequenced CDR3 bases are TGTGCCAGCAGTCCCTCGACAGGGAAATACTATGGC.

About this clone itself: The CDR3 end lies 3 residues beyond the end of the read and is filled in from the germline J gene. The chain carries TRBV28 and TRBJ1-4; D may be TRBD1 (5 bases). The CDR3 runs to 13 residues. The V gene lost 2 bases and the J gene lost 10 bases, with 11 bases spanning the gap. CDR1 is MDHEN and CDR2 is SYDVKM in the germline V gene. This chain's CDR3 is CASSLPGLVKLFF. The part of the CDR3 DNA that was read is TGTGCCAGCAGTTTACCAGGGCTGGTAAAA.

A word on this clone: The CDR3 extends 3 residues past the end of the read, so its final part is completed from the germline J gene. The chain couples TRBV5-1 to TRBJ2-1; D might be TRBD2 (7 bases). CDR3 length equals 15 residues. V dropped 4 bases and J dropped 4 bases, with 15 bases sitting between them. CDR1 is SGHRS and CDR2 is YFSETQ in the germline V gene. Partial CDR3 DNA: TGCGCCAGCAGCCGAGGGGGGGCGCGATACAATGAG. Residues: CASSRGGARYNE. The whole CDR3 region reads CASSRGGARYNEQFF.

A word on this clone: The same CDR3 also results from other DNA sequences found in this sample. CDR3 bases read: TGCGCCAGCAGCACCCGGACAGGCCTGGGGGGAAACACC. Translated: CASSTRTGLGGNT. The complete CDR3 reads CASSTRTGLGGNTIYF. The chain carries TRBV5-1 and TRBJ1-3; 7 bases line up with TRBD1. The sequenced fragment ends 3 residues before the CDR3 boundary, so the rest is inferred from the germline J gene. V trimming: 4 bases; J trimming: 4 bases; junction bases outside the gene matches: 11. Germline values: CDR1 SGHRS, CDR2 YFSETQ. CDR3 size: 16 residues.

Notes on this clone: Read sequence stops 3 residues before the CDR3 end, and the germline J gene provides the missing end. This rearrangement joins TRBV7-2 to TRBJ2-1, with D hard to call. The V gene lost 5 bases and the J gene lost 4 bases, with 6 bases spanning the gap. CDR3 length: 12 amino acids. Germline values: CDR1 SGHTA, CDR2 FQGNSA. The CDR3 here is CASSRLYNEQFF. The DNA read from the CDR3 is TGTGCCAGCAGCCGACTGTACAATGAG. The full variable domain, rest sourced from reference TRBV7-2 and TRBJ2-1, is GAGVSQSPSNKVTEKGKDVELRCDPISGHTALYWYRQSLGQGLEFLIYFQGNSAPDKSGLPSDRFSAERTGGSVSTLTIQRTQQEDSAVYLCASSRLYNEQFFGPGTRLTVL.

Notes on this clone: Read coverage stops 3 residues before the CDR3 terminus; the germline J gene supplies the remainder. The rearrangement joins TRBV7-9 to TRBJ2-7; possible D gene TRBD2, 5 bases. V dropped 5 bases and J dropped 3 bases, with 17 bases sitting between them. The CDR3 has 15 residues. CDR1 and CDR2 (germline): SEHNR, FQNEAQ (reference sequence). Partial CDR3 DNA: TGTGCCAGCAGCCCCTCCCAGAAAGCGGTCTACGAG. This gives the protein CASSPSQKAVYE. The complete CDR3 protein is CASSPSQKAVYEQYF. Looking up the rest from reference TRBV7-9 and TRBJ2-7 gives the full variable domain: DTGVSQNPRHKITKRGQNVTFRCDPISEHNRLYWYRQTLGQGPEFLTYFQNEAQLEKSRLLSDRFSAERPKGSFSTLEIQRTEQGDSAMYLCASSPSQKAVYEQYFGPGTRLTVT.